The present T cell receptor (beta chain) was sequenced within a study of cytomegalovirus exposure and HLA in healthy donors. Study results and limitations: In a later analysis, a missense DCLRE1C variant was linked to TCR beta V- and J-gene trimming. A later analysis appeared to link common viral pathogens to several of the most significant clusters. Researchers catalogued approximately 160 TCR beta chains as cytomegalovirus-associated.

This clone was seen more than once but under ten times. The antigen is unknown. The PCR used 60 Vbeta and 13 Jbeta primers. Profiled with immunoSEQ multiplex PCR; TCRdb holds only in-frame clones, not every one. The sample contains approximately 140,000 clones, about three quarters of which appear only once. CDR1 SGHTA and CDR2 FQGTGA come from the germline V gene. V lost 2 bases and J lost 2, with 19 bases in between. The CDR3 loop spans 18 amino acids. The V and J genes are TRBV7-3 and TRBJ2-1; D might be TRBD2 (6 bases). Source material: PBMCs. The receptor was isolated from a woman between 55 and 75 years old in good health and CMV-seropositive. CDR3 amino acids: CASSLFGSSWGAYNEQFF. The CDR3 DNA is TGTGCCAGCAGCTTATTTGGTAGCTCCTGGGGGGCCTACAATGAGCAGTTCTTC.